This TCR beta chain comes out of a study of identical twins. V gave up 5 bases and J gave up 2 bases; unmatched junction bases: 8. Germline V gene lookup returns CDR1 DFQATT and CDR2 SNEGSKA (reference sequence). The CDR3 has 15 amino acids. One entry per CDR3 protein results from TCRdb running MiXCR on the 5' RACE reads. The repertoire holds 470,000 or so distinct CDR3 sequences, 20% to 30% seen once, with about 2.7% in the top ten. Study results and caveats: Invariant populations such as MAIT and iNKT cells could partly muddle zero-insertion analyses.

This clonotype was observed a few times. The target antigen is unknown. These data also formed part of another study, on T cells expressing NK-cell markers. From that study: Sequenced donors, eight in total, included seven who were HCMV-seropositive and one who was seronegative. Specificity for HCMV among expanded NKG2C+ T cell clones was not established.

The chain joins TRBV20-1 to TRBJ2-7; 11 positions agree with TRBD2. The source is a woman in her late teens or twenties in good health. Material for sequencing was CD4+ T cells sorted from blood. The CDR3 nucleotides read TGCAGTGCTGCCCCCGGGACTAGCGGAACCTACGAGCAGTACTTC. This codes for CSAAPGTSGTYEQYF.